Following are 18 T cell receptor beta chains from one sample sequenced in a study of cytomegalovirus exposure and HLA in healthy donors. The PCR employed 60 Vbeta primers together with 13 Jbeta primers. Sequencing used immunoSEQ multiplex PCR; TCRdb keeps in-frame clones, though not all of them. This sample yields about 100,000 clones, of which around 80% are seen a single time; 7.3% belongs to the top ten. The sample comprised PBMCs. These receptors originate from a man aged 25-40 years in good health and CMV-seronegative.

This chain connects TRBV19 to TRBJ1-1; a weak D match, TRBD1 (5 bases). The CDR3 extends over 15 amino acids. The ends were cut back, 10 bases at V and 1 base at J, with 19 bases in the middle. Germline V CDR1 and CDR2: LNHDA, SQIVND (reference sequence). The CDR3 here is CATEGRGAKNTEAFF. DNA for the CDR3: TGTGCCACGGAAGGCCGTGGGGCCAAGAACACTGAAGCTTTCTTT.

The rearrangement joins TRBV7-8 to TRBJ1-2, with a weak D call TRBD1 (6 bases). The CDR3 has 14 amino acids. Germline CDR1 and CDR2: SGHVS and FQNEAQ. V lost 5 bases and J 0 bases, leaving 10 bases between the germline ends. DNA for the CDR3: TGTGCCAGCAGCCGAGGACAGCCTAACTATGGCTACACCTTC. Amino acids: CASSRGQPNYGYTF.

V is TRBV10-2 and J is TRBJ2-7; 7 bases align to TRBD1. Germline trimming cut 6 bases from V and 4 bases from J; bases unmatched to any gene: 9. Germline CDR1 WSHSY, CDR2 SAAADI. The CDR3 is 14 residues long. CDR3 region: CASRPGQTPYEQYF. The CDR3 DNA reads TGCGCCAGCAGACCGGGACAGACTCCTTACGAGCAGTACTTC.

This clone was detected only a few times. The DNA for the CDR3 is TGTGCCAGCAGCTATTCCGGGACTGGAGAAAAACTGTTTTTT. This codes for CASSYSGTGEKLFF. The chain is built from TRBV9 and TRBJ1-4, with D tentatively TRBD1 (5 bases). Trimming took 4 bases from V and 8 from J, leaving 15 bases between them. Germline lookup yields CDR1 SGDLS and CDR2 YYNGEE. The CDR3 extends over 14 amino acids.

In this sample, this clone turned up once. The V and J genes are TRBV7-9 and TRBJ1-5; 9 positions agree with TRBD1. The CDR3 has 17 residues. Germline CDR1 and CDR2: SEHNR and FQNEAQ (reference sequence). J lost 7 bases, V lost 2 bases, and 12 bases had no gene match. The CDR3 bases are TGTGCCAGCAGCTTATACTCTGGGACAGGGCGTCGCCAGCCCCAGCATTTT. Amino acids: CASSLYSGTGRRQPQHF.

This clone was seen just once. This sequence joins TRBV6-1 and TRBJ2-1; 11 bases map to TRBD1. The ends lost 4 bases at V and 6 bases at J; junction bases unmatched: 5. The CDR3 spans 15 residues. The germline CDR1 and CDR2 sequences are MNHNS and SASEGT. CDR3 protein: CASSVSGTGGNEQFF. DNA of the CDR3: TGTGCCAGCAGTGTCTCCGGGACAGGGGGCAATGAGCAGTTCTTC.

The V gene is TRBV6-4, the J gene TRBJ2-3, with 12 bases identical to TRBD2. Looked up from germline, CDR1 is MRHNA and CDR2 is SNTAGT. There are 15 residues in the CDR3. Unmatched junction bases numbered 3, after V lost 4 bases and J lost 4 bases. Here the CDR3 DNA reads TGTGCCAGCAGTGGGACTAGCGGGGCGTCAGATACGCAGTATTTT. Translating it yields CASSGTSGASDTQYF.

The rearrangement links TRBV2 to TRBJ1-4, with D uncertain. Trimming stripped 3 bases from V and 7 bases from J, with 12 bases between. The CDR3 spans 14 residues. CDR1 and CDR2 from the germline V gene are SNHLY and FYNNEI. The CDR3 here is CASSEGWRGEKLFF. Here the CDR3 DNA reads TGTGCCAGCAGTGAGGGCTGGCGGGGTGAAAAACTGTTTTTT.

CDR3 amino acids: CATGTGLEKLFF. CDR3 in DNA: TGTGCCACAGGTACTGGGCTTGAAAAACTGTTTTTT. The chain is built from TRBV15 and TRBJ1-4; D call uncertain. In germline, CDR1 is LNHNV, CDR2 YYDKDF (reference sequence). V was cut by 9 bases and J by 7 bases, with 12 bases left in between. CDR3 length: 12 residues. Full variable domain (remainder filled in from reference TRBV15 and TRBJ1-4): DAMVIQNPRYQVTQFGKPVTLSCSQTLNHNVMYWYQQKSSQAPKLLFHYYDKDFNNEADTPDNFQSRRPNTSFCFLDIRSPGLGDTAMYLCATGTGLEKLFFGSGTQLSVL.

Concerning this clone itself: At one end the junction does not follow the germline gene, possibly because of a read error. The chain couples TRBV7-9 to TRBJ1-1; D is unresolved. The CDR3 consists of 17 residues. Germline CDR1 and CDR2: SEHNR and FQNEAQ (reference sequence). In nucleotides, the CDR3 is TGTTCCAGCAGCTTAGTAGCCGCCCCAACCCCCGACACTGAAGCTTTCTTT. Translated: CSSSLVAAPTPDTEAFF.

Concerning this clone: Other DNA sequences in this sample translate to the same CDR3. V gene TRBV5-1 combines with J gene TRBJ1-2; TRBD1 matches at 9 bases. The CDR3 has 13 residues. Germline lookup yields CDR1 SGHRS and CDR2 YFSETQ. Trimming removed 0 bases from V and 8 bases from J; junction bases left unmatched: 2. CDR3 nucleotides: TGCGCCAGCAGCTTGGGACAGGGGGGAGGCTACACCTTC. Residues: CASSLGQGGGYTF.

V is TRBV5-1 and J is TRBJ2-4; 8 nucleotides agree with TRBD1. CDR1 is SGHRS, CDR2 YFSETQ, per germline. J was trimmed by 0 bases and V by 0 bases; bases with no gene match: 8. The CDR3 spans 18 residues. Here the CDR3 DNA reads TGCGCCAGCAGCTTGGGCAGGGGGCGCGAATCAGCCAAAAACATTCAGTACTTC. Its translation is CASSLGRGRESAKNIQYF.

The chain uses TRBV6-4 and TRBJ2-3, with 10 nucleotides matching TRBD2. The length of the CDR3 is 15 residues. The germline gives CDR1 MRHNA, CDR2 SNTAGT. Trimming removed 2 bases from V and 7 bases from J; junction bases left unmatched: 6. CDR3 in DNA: TGTGCCAGCAGTGACAGAGCGGGAGGGCCGTATACGCAGTATTTT. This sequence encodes CASSDRAGGPYTQYF.

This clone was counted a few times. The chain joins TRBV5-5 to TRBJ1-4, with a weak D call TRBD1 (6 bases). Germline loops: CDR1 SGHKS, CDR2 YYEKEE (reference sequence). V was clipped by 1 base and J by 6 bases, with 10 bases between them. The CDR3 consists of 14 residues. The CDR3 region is CASSLTGTDEKLFF. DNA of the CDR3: TGTGCCAGCAGCTTGACAGGGACGGATGAAAAACTGTTTTTT.

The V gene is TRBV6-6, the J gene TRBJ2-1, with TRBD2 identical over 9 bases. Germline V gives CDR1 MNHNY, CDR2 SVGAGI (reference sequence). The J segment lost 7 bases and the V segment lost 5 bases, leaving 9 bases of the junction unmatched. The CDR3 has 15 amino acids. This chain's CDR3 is CASSKRLAEMNEQFF. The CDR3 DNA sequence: TGTGCCAGCAGTAAACGACTAGCGGAGATGAATGAGCAGTTCTTC.

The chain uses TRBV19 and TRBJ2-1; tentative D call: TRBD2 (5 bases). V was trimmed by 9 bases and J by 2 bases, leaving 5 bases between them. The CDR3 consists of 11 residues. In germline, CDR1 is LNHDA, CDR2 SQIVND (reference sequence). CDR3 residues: CASGTYNEQFF. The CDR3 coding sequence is TGTGCCAGCGGGACCTACAATGAGCAGTTCTTC. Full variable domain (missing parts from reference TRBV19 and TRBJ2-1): DGGITQSPKYLFRKEGQNVTLSCEQNLNHDAMYWYRQDPGQGLRLIYYSQIVNDFQKGDIAEGYSVSREKKESFPLTVTSAQKNPTAFYLCASGTYNEQFFGPGTRLTVL.

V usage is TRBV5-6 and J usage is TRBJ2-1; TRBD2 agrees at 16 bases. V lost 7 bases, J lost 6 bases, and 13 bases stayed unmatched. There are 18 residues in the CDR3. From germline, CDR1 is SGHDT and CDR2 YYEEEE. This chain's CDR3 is CASGEGLAGGPLANEQFF. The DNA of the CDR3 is TGTGCCAGCGGAGAGGGACTAGCGGGGGGGCCGTTGGCCAATGAGCAGTTCTTC.

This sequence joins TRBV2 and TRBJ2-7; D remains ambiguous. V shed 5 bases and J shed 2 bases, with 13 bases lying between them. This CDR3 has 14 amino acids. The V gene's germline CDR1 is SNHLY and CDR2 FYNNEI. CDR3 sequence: CASSRTVLTYEQYF. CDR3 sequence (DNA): TGTGCCAGCAGTAGAACAGTTCTTACCTACGAGCAGTACTTC.